This T cell receptor (beta chain) was observed in a study of early T cells in non-severe SARS-CoV-2 infection. Whole-study context: The study sequenced bulk RNA from unsorted whole blood, with chains unpaired. Study-wide points: Using VDJdb, the matching emphasized anti-spike CD8 responses while missing private and CD4 specificities.

Individual cDNA molecules were tagged with unique molecular identifiers, the study reported. TCRdb independently ran MiXCR on the 5' RACE reads; one entry per CDR3 protein. Among roughly 52,000 distinct CDR3 sequences listed, roughly 8% were seen once. To note about this clonotype: Its antigen is undetermined.

The sample consisted of whole blood. This TCR was recovered from an adult who was a healthcare worker with PCR-confirmed SARS-CoV-2 infection or an uninfected control (not recorded which).

The DNA for the CDR3 is TGTGCCAGCAGTACAAGCGGGAGCTCCTACAATGAGCAGTTCTTC. Translated: CASSTSGSSYNEQFF. The rearrangement links TRBV6-6 to TRBJ2-1, with 8 bases aligning to TRBD2. The CDR3 contains 15 residues. From germline, CDR1 is MNHNY and CDR2 SVGAGI (reference sequence). J gave up 0 bases and V 5 bases, and 3 bases lay outside the gene matches.